This T cell receptor (beta chain) was sequenced for a study of T-cell reconstitution after alpha-beta-depleted transplantation in children. Study-wide points: One year after transplant, T-cell counts and diversity came mostly from newly produced T cells. After transplant, high TCRbeta diversity at day 60 in some patients arose from surviving recipient T cells and thymic progenitors.

Unique molecular identifiers were incorporated during preparation of the TCRbeta library. MiXCR, applied by TCRdb to the PCR reads, yields one record per CDR3 protein. The sample records 150,000 to 200,000 distinct CDR3 sequences, 5% to 6.5% being singletons. This clonotype showed up many times. Its antigen is unknown. V shed 6 bases and J shed 4 bases, with 12 bases lying between them. This CDR3 has 13 amino acids. Sequenced material: PBMCs, taken before TCRalphabeta/CD19-depleted stem cell transplant. This TCR derives from a girl under three years old with combined immunodeficiency, due to receive a stem cell transplant. This chain links TRBV12-3 or TRBV12-4 with TRBJ2-5; D is uncertain. CDR3 residues: CASSGPKGETQYF. CDR3 DNA: TGTGCCAGCAGCGGACCTAAAGGAGAGACCCAGTACTTC.